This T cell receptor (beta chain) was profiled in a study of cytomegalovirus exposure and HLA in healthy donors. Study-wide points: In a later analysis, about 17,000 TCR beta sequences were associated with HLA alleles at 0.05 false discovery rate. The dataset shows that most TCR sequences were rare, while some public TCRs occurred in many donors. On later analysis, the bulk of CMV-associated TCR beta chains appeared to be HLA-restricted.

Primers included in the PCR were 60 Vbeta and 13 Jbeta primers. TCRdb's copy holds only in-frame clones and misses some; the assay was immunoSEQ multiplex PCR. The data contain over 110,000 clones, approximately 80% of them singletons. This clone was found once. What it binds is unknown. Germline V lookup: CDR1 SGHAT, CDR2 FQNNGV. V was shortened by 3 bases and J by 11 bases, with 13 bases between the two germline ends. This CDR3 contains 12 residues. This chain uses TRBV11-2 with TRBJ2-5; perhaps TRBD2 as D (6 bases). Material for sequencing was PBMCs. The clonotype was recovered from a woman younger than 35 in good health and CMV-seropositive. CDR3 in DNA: TGTGCCAGCAGCTTTTGGGGGGATGAGCAGTACTTC. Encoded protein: CASSFWGDEQYF. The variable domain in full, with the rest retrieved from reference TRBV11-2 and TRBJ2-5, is EAGVAQSPRYKIIEKRQSVAFWCNPISGHATLYWYQQILGQGPKLLIQFQNNGVVDDSQLPKDRFSAERLKGVDSTLKIQPAKLEDSAVYLCASSFWGDEQYFGPGTRLLVL.